The T cell receptor (beta chain) under discussion was sequenced for a study of circulating and synovial CD4+ cells in juvenile arthritis. The study, taken as a whole, reports: Compared with bulk blood, circulating pathogenic-like lymphocytes shared substantially more CDR3 sequences with synovial T cells. Traditional Vbeta family usage analysis missed the pathogenic-like versus bulk difference. Some such blood samples were as oligoclonal as synovium.

Produced via immunoSEQ multiplex PCR; TCRdb's table is partial and in-frame only. The sample has 4,000 or so clones, about 83% seen once. The CDR3 has 12 amino acids. V was pared by 9 bases and J by 4 bases, with 1 base of the junction left unmatched. Concerning this clone: Its antigen remains unidentified.

The material sequenced was CD4+ T cells from synovial fluid. The chain employs TRBV6-7 and TRBJ2-5, with TRBD1 identical over 11 bases. TRBV6-7 is reported as an ORF; its role is uncertain. The sequence was collected from a human donor with juvenile idiopathic arthritis. The CDR3, as DNA: TGTGCCAGGGACAGGGGGCTAGAGACCCAGTACTTC. Translation gives CARDRGLETQYF.